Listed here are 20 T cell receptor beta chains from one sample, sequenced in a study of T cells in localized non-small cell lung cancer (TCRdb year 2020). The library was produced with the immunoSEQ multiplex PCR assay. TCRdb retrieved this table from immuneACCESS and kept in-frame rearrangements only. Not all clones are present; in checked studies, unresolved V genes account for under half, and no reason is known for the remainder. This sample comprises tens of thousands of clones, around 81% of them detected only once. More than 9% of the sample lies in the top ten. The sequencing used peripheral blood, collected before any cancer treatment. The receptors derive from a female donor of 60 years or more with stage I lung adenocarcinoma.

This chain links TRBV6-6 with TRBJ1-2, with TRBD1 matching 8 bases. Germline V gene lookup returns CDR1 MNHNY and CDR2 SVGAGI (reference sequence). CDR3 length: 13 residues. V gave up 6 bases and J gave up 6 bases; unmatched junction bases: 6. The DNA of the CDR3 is TGTGCCAGCAGCGCGACAGGGGTCGATGGCTACACCTTC. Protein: CASSATGVDGYTF.

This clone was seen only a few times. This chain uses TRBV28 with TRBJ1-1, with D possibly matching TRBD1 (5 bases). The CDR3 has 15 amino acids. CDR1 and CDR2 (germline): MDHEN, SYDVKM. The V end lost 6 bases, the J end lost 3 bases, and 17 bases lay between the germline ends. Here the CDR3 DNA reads TGTGCCAGCAGCCTAGGGGCGAGAGAGGACACTGAAGCTTTCTTT. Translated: CASSLGAREDTEAFF.

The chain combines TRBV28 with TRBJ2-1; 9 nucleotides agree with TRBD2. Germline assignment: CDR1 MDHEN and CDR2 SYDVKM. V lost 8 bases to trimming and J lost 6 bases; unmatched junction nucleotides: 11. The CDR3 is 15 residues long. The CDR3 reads CASLEVAGGSNEQFF. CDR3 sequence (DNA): TGTGCCAGCCTGGAAGTTGCGGGAGGGAGCAATGAGCAGTTCTTC.

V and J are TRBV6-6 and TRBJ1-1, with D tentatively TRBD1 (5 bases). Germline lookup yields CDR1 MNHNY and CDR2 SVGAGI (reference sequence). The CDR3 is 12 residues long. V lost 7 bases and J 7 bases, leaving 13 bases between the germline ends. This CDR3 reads CASTERQYEAFF. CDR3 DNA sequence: TGTGCCAGCACCGAACGACAGTATGAAGCTTTCTTT.

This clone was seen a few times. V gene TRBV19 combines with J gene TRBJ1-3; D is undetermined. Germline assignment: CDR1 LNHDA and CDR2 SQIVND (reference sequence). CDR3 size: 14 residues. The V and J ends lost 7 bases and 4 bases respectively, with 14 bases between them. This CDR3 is CASIPTSFGNTIYF. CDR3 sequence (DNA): TGTGCCAGTATCCCAACCTCGTTCGGAAACACCATATATTTT. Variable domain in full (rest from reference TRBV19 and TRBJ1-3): DGGITQSPKYLFRKEGQNVTLSCEQNLNHDAMYWYRQDPGQGLRLIYYSQIVNDFQKGDIAEGYSVSREKKESFPLTVTSAQKNPTAFYLCASIPTSFGNTIYFGEGSWLTVV.

The CDR3 nucleotides read TGTGCCAGCAGTTACGGGGGACAGGGGGCGATCGGCTACACCTTC. This gives the protein CASSYGGQGAIGYTF. The chain combines TRBV6-5 with TRBJ1-2; 12 nucleotides align to TRBD1. CDR3 size: 15 residues. V shed 2 bases, J shed 8 bases, and the junction held 6 bases outside the gene matches. From germline, CDR1 is MNHEY and CDR2 SVGAGI.

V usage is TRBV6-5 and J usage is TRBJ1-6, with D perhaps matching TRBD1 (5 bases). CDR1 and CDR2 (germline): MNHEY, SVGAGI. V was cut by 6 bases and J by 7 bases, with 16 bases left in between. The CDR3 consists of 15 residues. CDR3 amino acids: CASRPKGAHNSPLHF. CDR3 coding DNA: TGTGCCAGCAGACCTAAAGGGGCGCACAATTCACCCCTCCACTTT.

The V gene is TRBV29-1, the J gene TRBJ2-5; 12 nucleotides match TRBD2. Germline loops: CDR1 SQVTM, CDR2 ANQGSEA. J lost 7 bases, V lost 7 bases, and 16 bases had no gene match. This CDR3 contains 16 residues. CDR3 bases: TGCAGCGCCCGAGAAGGTGGGCTAGCGGGGGGGCGGACCCAGTACTTC. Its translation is CSAREGGLAGGRTQYF.

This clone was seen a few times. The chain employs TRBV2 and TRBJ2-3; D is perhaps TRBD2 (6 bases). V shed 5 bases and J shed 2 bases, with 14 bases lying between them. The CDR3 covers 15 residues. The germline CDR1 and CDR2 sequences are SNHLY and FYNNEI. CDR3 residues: CASSPFAGNTDTQYF. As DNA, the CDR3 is TGTGCCAGCAGTCCGTTTGCGGGGAACACAGATACGCAGTATTTT.

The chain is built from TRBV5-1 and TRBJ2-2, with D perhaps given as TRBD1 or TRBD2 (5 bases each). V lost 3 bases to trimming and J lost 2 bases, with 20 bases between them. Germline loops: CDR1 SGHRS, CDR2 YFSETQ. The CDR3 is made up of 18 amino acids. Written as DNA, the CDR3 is TGCGCCAGCAGCTCCCTTGGGGCGTGGAGGTCCAACACCGGGGAGCTGTTTTTT. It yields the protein CASSSLGAWRSNTGELFF.

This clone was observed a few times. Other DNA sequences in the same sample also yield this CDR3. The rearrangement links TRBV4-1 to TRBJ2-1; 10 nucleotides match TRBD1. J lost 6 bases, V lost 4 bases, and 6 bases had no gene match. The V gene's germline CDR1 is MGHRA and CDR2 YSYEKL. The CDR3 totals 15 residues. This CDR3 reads CASSLRDRGLNEQFF. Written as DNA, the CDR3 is TGCGCCAGCAGCCTCCGGGACAGGGGCCTCAATGAGCAGTTCTTC.

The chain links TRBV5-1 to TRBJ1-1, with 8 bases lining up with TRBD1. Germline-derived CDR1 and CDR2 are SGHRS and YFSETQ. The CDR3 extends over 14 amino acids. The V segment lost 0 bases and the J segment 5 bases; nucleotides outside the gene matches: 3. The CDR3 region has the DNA TGCGCCAGCAGCTTGGCCAGGGGGCGAACTGAAGCTTTCTTT. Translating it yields CASSLARGRTEAFF.

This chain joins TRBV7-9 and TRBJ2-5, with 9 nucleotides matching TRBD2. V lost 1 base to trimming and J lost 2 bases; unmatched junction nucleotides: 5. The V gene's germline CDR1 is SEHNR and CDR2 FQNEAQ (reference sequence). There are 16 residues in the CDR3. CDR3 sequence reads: CASSLDGTSNQETQYF. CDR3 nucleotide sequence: TGTGCCAGCAGCTTAGACGGGACTAGCAATCAAGAGACCCAGTACTTC.

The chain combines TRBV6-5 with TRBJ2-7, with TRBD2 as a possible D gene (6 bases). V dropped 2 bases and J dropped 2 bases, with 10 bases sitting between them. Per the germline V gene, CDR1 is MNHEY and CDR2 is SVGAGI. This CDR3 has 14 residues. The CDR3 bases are TGTGCCAGCAGTTACGGAGGGCCCCCCTACGAGCAGTACTTC. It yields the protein CASSYGGPPYEQYF.

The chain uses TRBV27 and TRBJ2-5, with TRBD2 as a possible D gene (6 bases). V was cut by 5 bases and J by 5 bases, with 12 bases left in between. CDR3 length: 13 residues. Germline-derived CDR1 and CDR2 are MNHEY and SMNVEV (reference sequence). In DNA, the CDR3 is TGTGCCAGCAGTAAGAGCGGGTTGGAGACCCAGTACTTC. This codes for CASSKSGLETQYF.

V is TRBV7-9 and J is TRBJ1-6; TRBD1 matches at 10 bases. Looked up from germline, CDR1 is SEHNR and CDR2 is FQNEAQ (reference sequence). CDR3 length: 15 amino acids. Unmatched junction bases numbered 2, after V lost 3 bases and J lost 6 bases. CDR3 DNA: TGTGCCAGCAGCTTGACAGGGGGCGGTAATTCACCCCTCCACTTT. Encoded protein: CASSLTGGGNSPLHF.

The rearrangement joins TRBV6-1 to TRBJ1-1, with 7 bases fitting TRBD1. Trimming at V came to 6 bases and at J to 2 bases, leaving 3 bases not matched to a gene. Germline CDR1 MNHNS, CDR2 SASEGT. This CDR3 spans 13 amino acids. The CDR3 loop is CASRGQANTEAFF. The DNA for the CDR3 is TGTGCCAGCAGAGGACAGGCCAACACTGAAGCTTTCTTT.

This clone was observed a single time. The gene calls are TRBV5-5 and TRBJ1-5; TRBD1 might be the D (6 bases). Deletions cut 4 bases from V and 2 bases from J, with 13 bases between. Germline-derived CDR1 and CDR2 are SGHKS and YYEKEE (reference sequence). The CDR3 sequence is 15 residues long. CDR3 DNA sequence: TGTGCCAGCAGCCCGACAGGTGGCGGCAATCAGCCCCAGCATTTT. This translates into CASSPTGGGNQPQHF.

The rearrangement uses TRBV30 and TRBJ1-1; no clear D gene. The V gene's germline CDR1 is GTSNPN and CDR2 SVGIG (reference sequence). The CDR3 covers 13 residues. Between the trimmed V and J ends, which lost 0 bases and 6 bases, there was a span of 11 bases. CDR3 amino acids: CAWSVTRPPEAFF. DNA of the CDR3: TGTGCCTGGAGTGTAACCAGGCCCCCTGAAGCTTTCTTT. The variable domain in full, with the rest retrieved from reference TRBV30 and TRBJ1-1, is SQTIHQWPATLVQPVGSPLSLECTVEGTSNPNLYWYRQAAGRGLQLLFYSVGIGQISSEVPQNLSASRPQDRQFILSSKKLLLSDSGFYLCAWSVTRPPEAFFGQGTRLTVV.

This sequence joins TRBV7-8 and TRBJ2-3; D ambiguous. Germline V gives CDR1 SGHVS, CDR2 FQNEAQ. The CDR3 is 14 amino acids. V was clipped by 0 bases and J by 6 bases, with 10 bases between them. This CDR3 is CASSLATVQDTQYF. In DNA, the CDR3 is TGTGCCAGCAGCTTAGCGACCGTGCAGGATACGCAGTATTTT.